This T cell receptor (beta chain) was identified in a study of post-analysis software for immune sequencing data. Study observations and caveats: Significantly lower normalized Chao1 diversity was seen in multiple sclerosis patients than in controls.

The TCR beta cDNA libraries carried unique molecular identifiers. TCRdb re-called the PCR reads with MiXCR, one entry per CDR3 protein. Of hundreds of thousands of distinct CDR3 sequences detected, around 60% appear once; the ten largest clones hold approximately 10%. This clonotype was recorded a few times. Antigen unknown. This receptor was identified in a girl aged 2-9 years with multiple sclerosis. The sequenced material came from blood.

The CDR3 reads CASRYKRPGLAGAKETQYF. The CDR3 coding sequence is TGTGCCAGCAGATATAAGAGGCCGGGACTAGCGGGAGCGAAAGAGACCCAGTACTTC. The chain couples TRBV2 to TRBJ2-5, with TRBD2 identical over 14 bases. V gave up 6 bases and J gave up 3 bases; unmatched junction bases: 15. Germline V CDR1 and CDR2: SNHLY, FYNNEI. The CDR3 length is 19 residues.